The sequence of this T cell receptor beta chain was determined in a study of immune evolution from preneoplasia to lung adenocarcinoma. Profiled with immunoSEQ multiplex PCR; TCRdb holds only in-frame clones, not every one. The sample yields 3,800 or so clones, more than 70% seen once. CDR1 is SGDLS and CDR2 is YYNGEE in the germline V gene. Trimming stripped 3 bases from V and 8 bases from J, with 14 bases between. This CDR3 contains 13 residues. A remark on this clone: Its antigen remains unidentified.

After pathologic assessment, macro-dissection selected premalignant or tumor cells for extraction. General observations from the study: Normal lung had highest clonality; later lesions appeared denser, more diverse. KRAS-mutant nodules had the highest T cell clonality.

Sequencing was performed on FFPE minimally invasive lung adenocarcinoma tissue. The rearrangement joins TRBV9 to TRBJ1-2; possible D gene TRBD1, 6 bases. The sequence came from a person aged 60 to 85 with lung adenocarcinoma. The CDR3 reads CASSEGGGGGYTF. Here the CDR3 DNA reads TGTGCCAGCAGCGAGGGGGGTGGAGGAGGCTACACCTTC.